These T cell receptor beta chains were read from a single sample in a study of OX40 agonist ivuxolimab in advanced cancers. Sequenced by immunoSEQ multiplex PCR; TCRdb stores in-frame clones only, minus some. The table has 35,000 to 40,000 clones, about four fifths seen once. This sample comprised CD4+ or CD8+ T cells sorted from blood, obtained in a trial of the OX40 agonist ivuxolimab. Receptors originate from an adult with an advanced solid tumor such as melanoma, head and neck, liver or kidney cancer. CDR3s include the opening cysteine and the closing phenylalanine or tryptophan. Fields, in order: clone size, D gene, V gene, J gene, CDR3 protein. The D gene is left open where the match is weak. Some rows mark clone size as missing; the rest say once, few, many or name a class of expanded clone.

clone size: -
D gene: -
V gene: TRBV7-9
J gene: TRBJ2-3
CDR3 protein: CASSLAQGPSVTQYF

clone size: -
D gene: -
V gene: TRBV4-1
J gene: TRBJ2-3
CDR3 protein: CASRDLRGKDTQYF

clone size: -
D gene: TRBD2
V gene: TRBV29-1
J gene: TRBJ2-5
CDR3 protein: CSVDGVAGRQETQYF

clone size: few
D gene: TRBD1
V gene: TRBV6-1
J gene: TRBJ2-2
CDR3 protein: CASSVETGGTGELFF

clone size: -
D gene: -
V gene: TRBV6-5
J gene: TRBJ1-1
CDR3 protein: CASSYLVAGTEAFF

clone size: few
D gene: -
V gene: TRBV9
J gene: TRBJ1-6
CDR3 protein: CASSEGKGSPLHF

clone size: -
D gene: -
V gene: TRBV28
J gene: TRBJ1-6
CDR3 protein: CASSLRRTSPLHF

clone size: -
D gene: -
V gene: TRBV5-2
J gene: TRBJ2-6
CDR3 protein: CASSGGGLQANVLTF

clone size: -
D gene: -
V gene: TRBV5-6
J gene: TRBJ2-3
CDR3 protein: CASSLGQLYFTDTQYF

clone size: -
D gene: TRBD2
V gene: TRBV7-2
J gene: TRBJ2-3
CDR3 protein: CASSPGGGSRTDTQYF

clone size: -
D gene: TRBD1
V gene: TRBV7-9
J gene: TRBJ1-3
CDR3 protein: CASSSPQGYTIYF

clone size: few
D gene: TRBD2
V gene: TRBV19
J gene: TRBJ2-1
CDR3 protein: CASSSGLAAREQFF

clone size: -
D gene: TRBD1
V gene: TRBV28
J gene: TRBJ1-5
CDR3 protein: CASSPPGTGRAQPQHF

clone size: -
D gene: -
V gene: TRBV30
J gene: TRBJ1-1
CDR3 protein: CAWMEGGNTEAFF

clone size: once
D gene: -
V gene: TRBV6-6
J gene: TRBJ1-4
CDR3 protein: CASSYSTGSAEKLFF

clone size: -
D gene: -
V gene: TRBV7-2
J gene: TRBJ2-5
CDR3 protein: CASSLGSVRGREQYF

clone size: once
D gene: -
V gene: TRBV28
J gene: TRBJ2-7
CDR3 protein: CASSLSGVQAEQYF

clone size: -
D gene: -
V gene: TRBV29-1
J gene: TRBJ2-1
CDR3 protein: CSVEARSADGGEQFF

clone size: -
D gene: TRBD1
V gene: TRBV7-6
J gene: TRBJ1-5
CDR3 protein: CASSPDRGGQQPQHF

clone size: few
D gene: -
V gene: TRBV6-1
J gene: TRBJ2-3
CDR3 protein: CASSGFTDTQYF

clone size: -
D gene: -
V gene: TRBV4-1
J gene: TRBJ2-2
CDR3 protein: CASSQSGGGGNTGELFF

clone size: -
D gene: -
V gene: TRBV27
J gene: TRBJ2-7
CDR3 protein: CASRRGTEFYEQYF

clone size: -
D gene: -
V gene: TRBV23-1
J gene: TRBJ2-7
CDR3 protein: CASSQSVHSYEQYF

clone size: -
D gene: TRBD2
V gene: TRBV5-1
J gene: TRBJ2-2
CDR3 protein: CASSLGTSGTLTGELFF

clone size: -
D gene: -
V gene: TRBV23-1
J gene: TRBJ2-2
CDR3 protein: CASGRWGLGELFF

clone size: -
D gene: -
V gene: TRBV7-9
J gene: TRBJ1-5
CDR3 protein: CASSLGPNQPQHF

clone size: -
D gene: -
V gene: TRBV10-3
J gene: TRBJ2-7
CDR3 protein: CAIGQDYEQYF

clone size: -
D gene: TRBD1
V gene: TRBV14
J gene: TRBJ2-1
CDR3 protein: CASSPDRARNEQFF

clone size: few
D gene: TRBD2
V gene: TRBV28
J gene: TRBJ2-3
CDR3 protein: CASTLSGGGRTDTQYF

clone size: -
D gene: -
V gene: TRBV30
J gene: TRBJ1-1
CDR3 protein: CAWSVPPLNTEAFF

clone size: -
D gene: -
V gene: TRBV6-6
J gene: TRBJ2-1
CDR3 protein: CASSSGQWVEQFF

clone size: -
D gene: -
V gene: TRBV6-5
J gene: TRBJ1-5
CDR3 protein: CASSTSGRGNQPQHF

clone size: -
D gene: -
V gene: TRBV7-9
J gene: TRBJ2-7
CDR3 protein: CASSLVGGSYEQYF

clone size: once
D gene: -
V gene: TRBV6-1
J gene: TRBJ1-1
CDR3 protein: CASGLGRTEAFF

clone size: once
D gene: -
V gene: TRBV7-9
J gene: TRBJ2-3
CDR3 protein: CASSWAGTSTDTQYF

clone size: -
D gene: TRBD1
V gene: TRBV28
J gene: TRBJ1-5
CDR3 protein: CASSLLGTVSNQPQHF

clone size: -
D gene: TRBD2
V gene: TRBV5-4
J gene: TRBJ2-3
CDR3 protein: CASSLKLAGASDTQYF

clone size: -
D gene: -
V gene: TRBV21-1
J gene: TRBJ1-4
CDR3 protein: CASSNPPGPKNSFEKLFF

clone size: -
D gene: -
V gene: TRBV11-2
J gene: TRBJ2-7
CDR3 protein: CASSLSNSPSYTYEQYF